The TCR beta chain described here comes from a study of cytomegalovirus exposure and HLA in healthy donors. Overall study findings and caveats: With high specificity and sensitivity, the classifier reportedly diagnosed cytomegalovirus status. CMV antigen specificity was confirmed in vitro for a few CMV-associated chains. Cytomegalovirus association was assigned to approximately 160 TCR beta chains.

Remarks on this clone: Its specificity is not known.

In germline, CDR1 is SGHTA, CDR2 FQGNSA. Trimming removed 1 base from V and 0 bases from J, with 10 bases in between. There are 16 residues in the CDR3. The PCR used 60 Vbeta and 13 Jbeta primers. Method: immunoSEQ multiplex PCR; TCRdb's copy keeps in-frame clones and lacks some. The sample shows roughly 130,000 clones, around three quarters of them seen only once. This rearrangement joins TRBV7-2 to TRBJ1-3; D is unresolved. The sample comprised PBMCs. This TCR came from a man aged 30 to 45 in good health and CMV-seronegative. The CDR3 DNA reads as TGTGCCAGCAGCTTAGTGGCGGGGTACTCTGGAAACACCATATATTTT. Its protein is CASSLVAGYSGNTIYF.